This T cell receptor beta chain was obtained from a study of Ad26.COV2.S vaccination and SARS-CoV-2 variants. Looking at the study overall: In the study, Ad26.COV2.S was injected intramuscularly once, or twice 56 days apart.

This CDR3 is 12 amino acids long. Trimming stripped 1 base from V and 1 base from J, with 1 base between. Regarding this clone: The same CDR3 arises from other DNA sequences in this sample as well.

The method was immunoSEQ multiplex PCR; TCRdb's version includes in-frame clones alone and lacks a portion of them. The sample consists of 400,000 to 450,000 clones, 90% of them appearing once. Treatment in this sample: 15 to 20 received Ad26.COV2.S at low or high dose, single or two shots; about 5 received placebo; per-sample allocation not given. Specimens were obtained on day 63 following the first vaccine or placebo injection. Vaccination employed an Ad26 vector expressing the Wuhan-strain SARS-CoV-2 spike. The sequencing used peripheral blood, collected in a trial of Ad26.COV2.S vaccine versus placebo. The chain links TRBV12-3 or TRBV12-4 to TRBJ2-5; D ambiguous. This clonotype originated in a person between 18 and 65 years old who received the Ad26.COV2.S COVID-19 vaccine or a placebo. The CDR3 bases are TGTGCCAGCAGTTTAGGCCAAGAGACCCAGTACTTC. Protein: CASSLGQETQYF.